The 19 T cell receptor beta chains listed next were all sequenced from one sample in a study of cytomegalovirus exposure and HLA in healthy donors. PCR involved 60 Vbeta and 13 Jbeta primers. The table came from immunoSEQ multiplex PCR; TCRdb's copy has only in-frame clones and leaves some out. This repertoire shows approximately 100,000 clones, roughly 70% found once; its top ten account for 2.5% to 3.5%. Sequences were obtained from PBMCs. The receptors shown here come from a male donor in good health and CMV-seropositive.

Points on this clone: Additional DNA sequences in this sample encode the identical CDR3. CDR3 in amino acids: CAWSVGGYEQYF. CDR3 nucleotide sequence: TGTGCCTGGAGTGTAGGGGGTTACGAGCAGTACTTC. This chain connects TRBV30 to TRBJ2-7, with D possibly TRBD1 on 6 matching bases. The CDR3 extends over 12 amino acids. Trimming left V 0 bases short and J 4 bases short, with 7 bases between. Germline V gene lookup returns CDR1 GTSNPN and CDR2 SVGIG (reference sequence).

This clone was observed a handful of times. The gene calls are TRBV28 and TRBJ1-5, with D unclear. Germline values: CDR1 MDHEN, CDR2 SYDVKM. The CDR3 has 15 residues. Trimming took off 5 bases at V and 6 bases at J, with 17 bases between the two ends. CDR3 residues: CASSPPDGVVQPQHF. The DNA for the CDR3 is TGTGCCAGCAGTCCCCCGGACGGGGTCGTTCAGCCCCAGCATTTT.

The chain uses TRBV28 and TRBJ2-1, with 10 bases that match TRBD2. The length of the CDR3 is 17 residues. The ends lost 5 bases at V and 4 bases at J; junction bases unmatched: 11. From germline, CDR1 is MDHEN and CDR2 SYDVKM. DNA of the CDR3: TGTGCCAGCAGTCGAACCTCCGGGACTAGCGTATACAATGAGCAGTTCTTC. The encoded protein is CASSRTSGTSVYNEQFF.

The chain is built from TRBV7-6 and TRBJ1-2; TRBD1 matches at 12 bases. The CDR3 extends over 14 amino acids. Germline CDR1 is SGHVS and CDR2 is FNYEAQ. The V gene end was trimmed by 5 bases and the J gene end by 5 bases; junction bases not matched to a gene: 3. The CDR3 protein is CASSQGQGAYGYTF. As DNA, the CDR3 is TGTGCCAGCAGCCAGGGACAGGGGGCGTATGGCTACACCTTC.

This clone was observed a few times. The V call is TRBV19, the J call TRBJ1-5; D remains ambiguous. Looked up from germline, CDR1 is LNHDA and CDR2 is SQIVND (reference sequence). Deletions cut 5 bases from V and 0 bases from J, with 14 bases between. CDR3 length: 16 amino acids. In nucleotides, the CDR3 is TGTGCCAGTAGTCTCCGGTTAGTTGATAGCAATCAGCCCCAGCATTTT. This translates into CASSLRLVDSNQPQHF.

CDR3 region: CASSPGRGTEAFF. In DNA form, the CDR3 reads TGTGCCAGCAGCCCCGGTAGGGGAACTGAAGCTTTCTTT. The chain joins TRBV6-5 to TRBJ1-1, with a tentative D call TRBD1 (5 bases). Trimming removed 6 bases at V and 5 bases at J, with 13 bases between. There are 13 residues in the CDR3. Per germline, CDR1 MNHEY and CDR2 SVGAGI.

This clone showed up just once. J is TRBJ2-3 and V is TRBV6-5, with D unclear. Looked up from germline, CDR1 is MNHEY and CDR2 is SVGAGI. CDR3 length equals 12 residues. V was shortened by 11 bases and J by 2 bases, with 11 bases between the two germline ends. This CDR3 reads CAVGTITDTQYF. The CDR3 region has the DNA TGTGCCGTCGGTACCATCACAGATACGCAGTATTTT.

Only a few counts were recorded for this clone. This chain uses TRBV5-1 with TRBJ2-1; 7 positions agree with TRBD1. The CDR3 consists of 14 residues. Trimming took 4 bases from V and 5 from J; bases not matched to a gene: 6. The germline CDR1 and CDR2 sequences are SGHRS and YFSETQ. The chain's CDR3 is CASSGGQSHNEQFF. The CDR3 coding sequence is TGCGCCAGCAGCGGGGGACAGTCCCACAATGAGCAGTTCTTC.

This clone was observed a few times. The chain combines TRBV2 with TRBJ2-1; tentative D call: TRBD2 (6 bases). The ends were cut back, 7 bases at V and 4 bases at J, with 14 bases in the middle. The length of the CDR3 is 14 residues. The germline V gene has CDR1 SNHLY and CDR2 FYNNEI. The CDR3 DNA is TGTGCCAGCAACCTCGGGACTTTTTACAATGAGCAGTTCTTC. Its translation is CASNLGTFYNEQFF.

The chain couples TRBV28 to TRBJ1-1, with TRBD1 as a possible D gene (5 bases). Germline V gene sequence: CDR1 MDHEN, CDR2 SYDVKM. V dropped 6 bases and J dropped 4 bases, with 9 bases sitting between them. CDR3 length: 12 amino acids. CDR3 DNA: TGTGCCAGCAGGACCAGGGTCACTGAAGCTTTCTTT. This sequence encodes CASRTRVTEAFF.

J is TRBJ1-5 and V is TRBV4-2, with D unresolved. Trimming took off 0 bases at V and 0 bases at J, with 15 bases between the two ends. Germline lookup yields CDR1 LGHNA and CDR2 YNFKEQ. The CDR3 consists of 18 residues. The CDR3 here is CASSQEPPAGYSNQPQHF. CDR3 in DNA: TGTGCCAGCAGCCAAGAACCCCCGGCGGGGTATAGCAATCAGCCCCAGCATTTT.

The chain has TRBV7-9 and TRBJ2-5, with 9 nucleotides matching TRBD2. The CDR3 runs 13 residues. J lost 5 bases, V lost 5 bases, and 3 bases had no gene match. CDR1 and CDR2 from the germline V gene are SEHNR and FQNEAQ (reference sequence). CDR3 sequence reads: CASSLSGRETQYF. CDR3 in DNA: TGTGCCAGCAGCCTAAGCGGGAGGGAGACCCAGTACTTC.

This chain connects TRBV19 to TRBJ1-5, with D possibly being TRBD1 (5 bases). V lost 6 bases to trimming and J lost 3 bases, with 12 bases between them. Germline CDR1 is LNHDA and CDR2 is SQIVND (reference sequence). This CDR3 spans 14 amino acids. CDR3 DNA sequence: TGTGCCAGTAGGACCCAGGGCTTCAATCAGCCCCAGCATTTT. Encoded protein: CASRTQGFNQPQHF.

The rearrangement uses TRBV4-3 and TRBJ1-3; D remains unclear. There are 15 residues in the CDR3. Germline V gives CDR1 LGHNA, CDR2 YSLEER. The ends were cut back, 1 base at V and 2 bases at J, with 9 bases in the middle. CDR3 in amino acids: CASSQGQRPGNTIYF. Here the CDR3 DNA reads TGCGCCAGCAGCCAAGGGCAGAGGCCTGGAAACACCATATATTTT.

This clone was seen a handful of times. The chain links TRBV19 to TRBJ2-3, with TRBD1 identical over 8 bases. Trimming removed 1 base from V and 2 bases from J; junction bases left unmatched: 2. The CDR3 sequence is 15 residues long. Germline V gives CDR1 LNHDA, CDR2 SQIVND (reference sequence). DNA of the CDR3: TGTGCCAGTAGTATAGCAGGGGGCTACACAGATACGCAGTATTTT. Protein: CASSIAGGYTDTQYF.

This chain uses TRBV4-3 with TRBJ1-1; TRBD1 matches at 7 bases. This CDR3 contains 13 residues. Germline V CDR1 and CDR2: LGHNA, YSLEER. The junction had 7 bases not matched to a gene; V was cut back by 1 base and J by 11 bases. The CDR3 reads CASSQGEGQVAFF. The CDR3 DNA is TGCGCCAGCAGCCAAGGGGAAGGACAGGTGGCTTTCTTT.

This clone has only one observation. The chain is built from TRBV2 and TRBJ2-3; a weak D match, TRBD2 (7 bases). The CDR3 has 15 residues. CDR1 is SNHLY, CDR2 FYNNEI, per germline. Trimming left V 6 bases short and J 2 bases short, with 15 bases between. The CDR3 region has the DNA TGTGCCAGCAGAGTAGGGGGGGGGCTCACAGATACGCAGTATTTT. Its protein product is CASRVGGGLTDTQYF.

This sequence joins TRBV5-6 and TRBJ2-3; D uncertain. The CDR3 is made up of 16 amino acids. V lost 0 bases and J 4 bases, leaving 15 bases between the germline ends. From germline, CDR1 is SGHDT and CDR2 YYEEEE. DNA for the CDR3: TGTGCCAGCAGCTTGGTGATTTTGCCCCCGGCAGATACGCAGTATTTT. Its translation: CASSLVILPPADTQYF.

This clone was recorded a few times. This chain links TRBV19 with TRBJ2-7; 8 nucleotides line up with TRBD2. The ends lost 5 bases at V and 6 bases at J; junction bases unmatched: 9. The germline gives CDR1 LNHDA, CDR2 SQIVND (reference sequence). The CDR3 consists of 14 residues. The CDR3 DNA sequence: TGTGCCAGTAGTTGGGACGGGGGGGCCGTCGAGCAGTACTTC. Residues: CASSWDGGAVEQYF. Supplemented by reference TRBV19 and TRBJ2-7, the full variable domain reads DGGITQSPKYLFRKEGQNVTLSCEQNLNHDAMYWYRQDPGQGLRLIYYSQIVNDFQKGDIAEGYSVSREKKESFPLTVTSAQKNPTAFYLCASSWDGGAVEQYFGPGTRLTVT.